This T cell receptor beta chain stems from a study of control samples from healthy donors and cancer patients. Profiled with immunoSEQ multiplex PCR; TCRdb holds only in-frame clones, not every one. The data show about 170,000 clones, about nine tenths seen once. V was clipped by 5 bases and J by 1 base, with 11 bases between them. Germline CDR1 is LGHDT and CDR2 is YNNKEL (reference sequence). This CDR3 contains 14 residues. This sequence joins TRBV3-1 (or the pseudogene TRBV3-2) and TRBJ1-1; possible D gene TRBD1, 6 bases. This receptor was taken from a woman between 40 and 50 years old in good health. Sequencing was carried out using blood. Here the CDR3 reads CASSLQGPNTEAFF. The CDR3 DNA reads TGTGCCAGCAGCTTACAGGGTCCGAACACTGAAGCTTTCTTT.